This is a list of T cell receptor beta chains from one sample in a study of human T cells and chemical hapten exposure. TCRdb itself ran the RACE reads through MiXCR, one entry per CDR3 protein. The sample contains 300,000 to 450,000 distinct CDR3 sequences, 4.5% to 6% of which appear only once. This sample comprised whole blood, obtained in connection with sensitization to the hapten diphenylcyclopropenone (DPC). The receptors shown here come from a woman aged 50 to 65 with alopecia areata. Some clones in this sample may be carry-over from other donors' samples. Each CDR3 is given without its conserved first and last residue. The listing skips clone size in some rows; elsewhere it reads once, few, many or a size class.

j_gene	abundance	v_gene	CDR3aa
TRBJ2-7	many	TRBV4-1	ASSPRTGSSYEQY
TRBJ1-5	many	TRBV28	ASSLVQGPQH
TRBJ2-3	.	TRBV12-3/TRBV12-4	ASSFGLAGVLADTQY
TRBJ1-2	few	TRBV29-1	SVGKTSADYGYT
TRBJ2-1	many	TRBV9	ASSPRRAGLYNEQF
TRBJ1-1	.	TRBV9	ASSAGQGLTEAF
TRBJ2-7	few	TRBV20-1	SATESQGAGDEQY
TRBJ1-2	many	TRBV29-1	SVEDYGYT
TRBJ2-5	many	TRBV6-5	ASSYSYGEGEETQY
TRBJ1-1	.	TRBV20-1	SAGRMNTEAF
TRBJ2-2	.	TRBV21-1	ASSTEKGPGELF
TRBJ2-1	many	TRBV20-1	SARGTSGGYNEQF
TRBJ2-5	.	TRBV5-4	ASSPGLGSQETQY
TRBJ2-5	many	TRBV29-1	SVATVETQY
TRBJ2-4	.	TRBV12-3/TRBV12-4	ASSFLAGGSKNIQY
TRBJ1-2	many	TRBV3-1	ASSQKTAANYGYT